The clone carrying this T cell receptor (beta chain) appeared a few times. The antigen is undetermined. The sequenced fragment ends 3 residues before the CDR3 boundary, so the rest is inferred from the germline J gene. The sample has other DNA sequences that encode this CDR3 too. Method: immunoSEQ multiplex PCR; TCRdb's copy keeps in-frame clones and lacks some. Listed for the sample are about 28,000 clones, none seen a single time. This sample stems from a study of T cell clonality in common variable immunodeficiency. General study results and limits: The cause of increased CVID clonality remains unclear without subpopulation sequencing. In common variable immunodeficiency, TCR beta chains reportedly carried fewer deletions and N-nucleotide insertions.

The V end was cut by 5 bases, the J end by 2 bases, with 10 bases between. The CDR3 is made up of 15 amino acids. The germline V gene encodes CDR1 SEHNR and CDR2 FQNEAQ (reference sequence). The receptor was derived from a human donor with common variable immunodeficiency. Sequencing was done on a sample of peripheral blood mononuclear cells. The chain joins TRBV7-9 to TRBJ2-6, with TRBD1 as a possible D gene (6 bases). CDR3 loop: CASSPQGAGANVLTF. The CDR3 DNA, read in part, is TGTGCCAGCAGCCCACAGGGTGCTGGGGCCAACGTC.